Sequencing of this T cell receptor (beta chain) was carried out in a study of T cell changes during pregnancy in multiple sclerosis. The table came from immunoSEQ multiplex PCR; TCRdb's copy has only in-frame clones and leaves some out. Seen here are roughly 60,000 clones, 91% observed once, and the top ten hold roughly 0.85%. This clone is a singleton in its sample. V was clipped by 5 bases and J by 8 bases, with 15 bases between them. This CDR3 has 14 residues. Germline values: CDR1 LNHDA, CDR2 SQIVND (reference sequence). The rearrangement links TRBV19 to TRBJ2-2; D possibly corresponds to TRBD1 (6 bases). This TCR came from a female donor with multiple sclerosis, enrolled in a pregnancy study. The source material was peripheral blood, sampled before pregnancy. The CDR3 sequence is CASSAGLGTGELFF. The CDR3 region has the DNA TGTGCCAGTAGTGCCGGCTTAGGGACAGGGGAGCTGTTTTTT.